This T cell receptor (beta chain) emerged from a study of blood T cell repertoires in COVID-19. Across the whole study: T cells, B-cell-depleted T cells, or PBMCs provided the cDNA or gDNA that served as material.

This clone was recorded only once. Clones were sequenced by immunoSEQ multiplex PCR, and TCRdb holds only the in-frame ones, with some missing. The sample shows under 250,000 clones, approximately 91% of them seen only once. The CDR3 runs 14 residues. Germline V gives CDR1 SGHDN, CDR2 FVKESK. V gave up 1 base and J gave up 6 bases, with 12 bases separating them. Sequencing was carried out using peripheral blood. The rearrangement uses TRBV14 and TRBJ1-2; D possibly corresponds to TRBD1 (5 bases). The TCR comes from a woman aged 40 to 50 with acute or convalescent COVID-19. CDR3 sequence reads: CASSQGRGGDGYTF. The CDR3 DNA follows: TGTGCCAGCAGCCAAGGCCGGGGAGGGGATGGCTACACCTTC. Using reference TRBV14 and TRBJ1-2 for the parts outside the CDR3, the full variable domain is EAGVTQFPSHSVIEKGQTVTLRCDPISGHDNLYWYRRVMGKEIKFLLHFVKESKQDESGMPNNRFLAERTGGTYSTLKVQPAELEDSGVYFCASSQGRGGDGYTFGSGTRLTVV.